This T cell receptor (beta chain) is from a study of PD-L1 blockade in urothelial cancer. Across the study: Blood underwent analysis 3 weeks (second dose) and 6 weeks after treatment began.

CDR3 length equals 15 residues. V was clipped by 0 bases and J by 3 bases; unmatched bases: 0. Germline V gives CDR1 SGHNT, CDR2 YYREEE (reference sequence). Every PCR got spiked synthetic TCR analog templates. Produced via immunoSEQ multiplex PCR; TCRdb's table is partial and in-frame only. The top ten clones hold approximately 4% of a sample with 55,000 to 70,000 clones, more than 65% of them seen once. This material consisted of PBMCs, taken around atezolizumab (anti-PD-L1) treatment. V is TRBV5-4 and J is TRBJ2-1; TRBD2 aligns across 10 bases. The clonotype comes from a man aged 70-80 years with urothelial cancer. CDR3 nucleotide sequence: TGTGCCAGCAGCTTGGGACTAGCGGGCTACAATGAGCAGTTCTTC. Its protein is CASSLGLAGYNEQFF.